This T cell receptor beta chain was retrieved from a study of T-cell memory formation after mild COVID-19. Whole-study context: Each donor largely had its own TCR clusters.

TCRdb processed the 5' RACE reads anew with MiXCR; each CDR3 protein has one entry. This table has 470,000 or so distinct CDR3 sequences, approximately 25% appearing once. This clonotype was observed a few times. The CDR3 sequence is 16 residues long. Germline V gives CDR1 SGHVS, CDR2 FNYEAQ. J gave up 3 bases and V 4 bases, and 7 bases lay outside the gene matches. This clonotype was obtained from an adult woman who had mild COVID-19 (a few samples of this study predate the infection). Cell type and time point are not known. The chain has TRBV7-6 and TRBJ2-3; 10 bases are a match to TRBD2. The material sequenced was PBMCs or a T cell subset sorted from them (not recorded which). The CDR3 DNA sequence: TGTGCCAGCAGCTCTCAAGCGGGGGGGTATACAGATACGCAGTATTTT. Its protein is CASSSQAGGYTDTQYF.